These 19 T cell receptor beta chains originate from one sample sequenced in a study of blood T cell repertoires in COVID-19. The table came from immunoSEQ multiplex PCR; TCRdb's copy has only in-frame clones and leaves some out. The data contain some 320,000 clones, just under 90% of them singletons. Sequencing was carried out using peripheral blood. These TCRs come from a woman aged 25 to 45 with COVID-19, enrolled during active disease.

The rearrangement links TRBV24-1 to TRBJ1-5; the D gene is possibly TRBD1 (5 bases). With 3 bases removed from V and 11 bases from J, the gap between germline ends came to 22 bases. This CDR3 contains 16 residues. The V gene's germline CDR1 is KGHDR and CDR2 SFDVKD. The CDR3 DNA sequence: TGTGCCACCAGTGATACTCGGCAGGGTCCGTCCACAGCCCAGCATTTT. Protein: CATSDTRQGPSTAQHF.

The rearrangement joins TRBV3-1 (or the pseudogene TRBV3-2) to TRBJ2-5, with D perhaps matching TRBD2 (7 bases). The germline V and J ends were trimmed by 6 bases and 7 bases, with 18 bases remaining between them. Germline loops: CDR1 LGHDT, CDR2 YNNKEL (reference sequence). CDR3 length: 14 amino acids. The CDR3 bases are TGTGCCAGCAGTCCTATCGGGGGGCCTAGGACCCAGTACTTC. Protein sequence: CASSPIGGPRTQYF.

The V gene is TRBV10-3, the J gene TRBJ1-5; D is ambiguous. V lost 5 bases and J lost 5, with 10 bases in between. Germline V gene lookup returns CDR1 ENHRY and CDR2 SYGVKD. The CDR3 loop spans 13 amino acids. The CDR3 DNA is TGTGCCATCAGTAACAGCCAGGATCAGCCCCAGCATTTT. Its translation: CAISNSQDQPQHF.

V is TRBV5-4 and J is TRBJ2-1; tentative D call: TRBD2 (5 bases). Between the trimmed V and J ends, which lost 4 bases and 9 bases, there was a span of 20 bases. The CDR3 loop spans 15 amino acids. The germline CDR1 and CDR2 sequences are SGHNT and YYREEE (reference sequence). The CDR3 spells CASSPSVGSGFEQFF. The DNA of the CDR3 is TGTGCCAGCAGCCCCTCGGTCGGGTCGGGGTTTGAGCAGTTCTTC.

This clone was detected once. The chain is built from TRBV7-9 and TRBJ1-1; TRBD1 aligns across 7 bases. Germline CDR1 reads SEHNR; CDR2 reads FQNEAQ (reference sequence). Unmatched junction bases numbered 2, after V lost 5 bases and J lost 2 bases. The CDR3 loop spans 13 amino acids. The CDR3 spells CASSRTGNTEAFF. CDR3 nucleotide sequence: TGTGCCAGCAGCCGGACAGGAAACACTGAAGCTTTCTTT.

The V and J genes are TRBV11-1 and TRBJ1-5; D is undetermined. Trimming pared 0 bases from V and 4 bases from J, leaving 16 bases between. Per the germline V gene, CDR1 is SGHAT and CDR2 is FQDESV (reference sequence). There are 17 residues in the CDR3. The CDR3 sequence: CASSLAVNSGQNQPQHF. The CDR3 bases are TGTGCCAGCAGCTTAGCGGTTAACTCTGGGCAGAATCAGCCCCAGCATTTT.

In its sample, this clone was seen once. The chain carries TRBV18 and TRBJ2-3; possible D gene TRBD1, 6 bases. The V end lost 1 base, the J end lost 4 bases, and 21 bases lay between the germline ends. CDR1 and CDR2 (germline): KGHSH, LQKENI. This CDR3 has 18 residues. CDR3 nucleotide sequence: TGTGCCAGCTCACCACGACGACGGGGTCGGTACAGGGCAGATACGCAGTATTTT. This translates into CASSPRRRGRYRADTQYF.

The CDR3 coding sequence is TGCGCCAGCAGCTGGGGGACAGGATCCAACACTGAAGCTTTCTTT. As protein: CASSWGTGSNTEAFF. V is TRBV5-1 and J is TRBJ1-1; the match to TRBD1 covers 8 bases. The CDR3 runs 15 residues. Germline V gene sequence: CDR1 SGHRS, CDR2 YFSETQ. Trimming took 3 bases from V and 2 from J; bases not matched to a gene: 6.

V and J are TRBV18 and TRBJ2-1, with 7 nucleotides matching TRBD1. Trimming at V came to 0 bases and at J to 5 bases, leaving 7 bases not matched to a gene. The germline V gene has CDR1 KGHSH and CDR2 LQKENI. This CDR3 is 16 amino acids long. CDR3 DNA: TGTGCCAGCTCACCACCGGTGGGGACAGCAAACAATGAGCAGTTCTTC. Amino acid sequence: CASSPPVGTANNEQFF.

The chain recombines TRBV7-9 with TRBJ1-3; a possible D gene is TRBD1 (6 bases). Germline V gene lookup returns CDR1 SEHNR and CDR2 FQNEAQ (reference sequence). The CDR3 consists of 15 residues. The germline V and J ends were trimmed by 2 bases and 0 bases, with 8 bases remaining between them. The DNA of the CDR3 is TGTGCCAGCAGCTTACTGGGGGCCTCTGGAAACACCATATATTTT. This gives the protein CASSLLGASGNTIYF.

This chain uses TRBV6-5 with TRBJ1-1; D is unclear. Germline CDR1 reads MNHEY; CDR2 reads SVGAGI. This CDR3 spans 11 amino acids. V was cut by 1 base and J by 11 bases, with 8 bases left in between. DNA of the CDR3: TGTGCCAGCAGTTACTTAGGGAGGGCTTTCTTT. Its translation is CASSYLGRAFF.

This chain uses TRBV27 with TRBJ1-1, with a weak D call TRBD1 (6 bases). V was trimmed by 5 bases and J by 2 bases, leaving 12 bases between them. The CDR3 covers 14 residues. Germline-derived CDR1 and CDR2 are MNHEY and SMNVEV (reference sequence). The CDR3 sequence is CASSRRGGNTEAFF. The CDR3 bases are TGTGCCAGCAGTCGCCGAGGGGGAAACACTGAAGCTTTCTTT.

CDR3 DNA: TGTGCCAGCAGTTTGGTCTCCGGAGGGGGAAACACCATATATTTT. As protein: CASSLVSGGGNTIYF. The chain couples TRBV28 to TRBJ1-3; D is unclear. The CDR3 has 15 residues. V was cut by 3 bases and J by 4 bases, with 13 bases left in between. Germline V gene sequence: CDR1 MDHEN, CDR2 SYDVKM.

The V gene is TRBV6-5, the J gene TRBJ2-2, with 9 bases fitting TRBD1. CDR1 MNHEY and CDR2 SVGAGI come from the germline V gene. The length of the CDR3 is 15 residues. Trimming took 4 bases from V and 7 from J; bases not matched to a gene: 7. The CDR3 bases are TGTGCCAGCAGTTCGAACAGGGGGCTGGGCGGGGAGCTGTTTTTT. Its protein is CASSSNRGLGGELFF.

A remark on this clone: In the same sample, other DNA sequences code for this CDR3. V gene TRBV27 combines with J gene TRBJ2-1, with a possible D match to TRBD2 (5 bases). The CDR3 contains 14 residues. Trimming stripped 2 bases from V and 7 bases from J, with 12 bases between. Germline CDR1 and CDR2: MNHEY and SMNVEV (reference sequence). In DNA, the CDR3 is TGTGCCAGCAGTTTAGGCCTAGCAGTAAATGAGCAGTTCTTC. It encodes CASSLGLAVNEQFF.

The chain has TRBV7-9 and TRBJ2-1; tentatively, D is TRBD1 (6 bases). The CDR3 totals 12 residues. Germline CDR1 and CDR2: SEHNR and FQNEAQ (reference sequence). Trimming took off 11 bases at V and 6 bases at J, with 14 bases between the two ends. CDR3 sequence (DNA): TGTGCCTACCCGACAGGACTCAATGAGCAGTTCTTC. The encoded protein is CAYPTGLNEQFF.

The V and J genes are TRBV19 and TRBJ1-5; 7 bases map to TRBD1. J lost 4 bases, V lost 9 bases, and 9 bases had no gene match. The CDR3 length is 14 residues. CDR1 is LNHDA and CDR2 is SQIVND in the germline V gene (reference sequence). As DNA, the CDR3 is TGTGCCAGCCGGCAGGGGGATACGAATCAGCCCCAGCATTTT. Its protein is CASRQGDTNQPQHF.

The chain carries TRBV27 and TRBJ2-1; 14 bases line up with TRBD2. V gave up 4 bases and J gave up 7 bases; unmatched junction bases: 3. The germline CDR1 and CDR2 sequences are MNHEY and SMNVEV (reference sequence). The length of the CDR3 is 15 residues. The CDR3 loop is CASSYRLAGGNEQFF. DNA for the CDR3: TGTGCCAGCAGTTACCGACTAGCGGGGGGGAATGAGCAGTTCTTC.

This clone was recorded once. J is TRBJ2-7 and V is TRBV19; 8 bases are a match to TRBD1. The V segment lost 8 bases and the J segment 1 base; nucleotides outside the gene matches: 1. CDR1 LNHDA and CDR2 SQIVND come from the germline V gene (reference sequence). CDR3 length: 12 residues. CDR3 nucleotides: TGTGCCAGTGGACAGGGTTCCTACGAGCAGTACTTC. Protein product: CASGQGSYEQYF.